This is a list of T cell receptor beta chains from one sample in a study of T-cell memory formation after mild COVID-19. MiXCR, run by TCRdb on the 5' RACE reads, gives a single entry per CDR3 protein. The sample carries fewer than 400,000 distinct CDR3 sequences, more than 15% recorded once. The sequenced material came from PBMCs or a T cell subset sorted from them (not recorded which). All receptors derive from a man aged 18 to 35 who had mild COVID-19 (a few samples of this study predate the infection). Cell type and time point are not known. Each CDR3 is given with its conserved first and last residue. D genes are given only for firm matches. Clone size, where shown, is once, few, many, or a class for clones that have expanded.

J | D | size | V | DNA | CDR3
TRBJ2-5 | TRBD1 | NA | TRBV2 | TGTGCCAGCAGTGAACAGGGGGCCGGGGAGACCCAGTACTTC | CASSEQGAGETQYF
TRBJ1-1 | TRBD1 | NA | TRBV6-5 | TGTGCCAGCAGTTACGCCTCCGGGACAGGGGAAACTGAAGCTTTCTTT | CASSYASGTGETEAFF
TRBJ2-1 | TRBD2 | NA | TRBV20-1 | TGCAGTGCTAGAGTCTGGGAGGGTGAGCAGTTCTTC | CSARVWEGEQFF
TRBJ1-1 | NA | NA | TRBV9 | TGTGCCAGCAGCGGGCGGACCAACGCTGAAGCTTTCTTT | CASSGRTNAEAFF
TRBJ2-3 | NA | NA | TRBV10-2 | TGCGCCAGCCTCGCGGCGGATACGCAGTATTTT | CASLAADTQYF
TRBJ2-7 | NA | once | TRBV2 | TGTGCCAGCAGTCCTAGCTGGGAAGTCGAGCAGTACTTC | CASSPSWEVEQYF
TRBJ2-1 | NA | NA | TRBV24-1 | TGTGCCACCAGTGGAAAGGGAGCCTACAATGAGCAGTTCTTC | CATSGKGAYNEQFF
TRBJ2-2 | TRBD1 | few | TRBV5-1 | TGCGCCAGCAGCCCAGGGGGCTGGGACACCGGGGAGCTGTTTTTT | CASSPGGWDTGELFF
TRBJ2-5 | NA | NA | TRBV11-2 | TGTGCCAGCAGCTTAGTCCGGACAGAGCAAGAGACCCAGTACTTC | CASSLVRTEQETQYF
TRBJ1-5 | NA | NA | TRBV6-2/TRBV6-3 | TGTGCCAGCAGTCCCATTGGGAACCAGCCCCAGCATTTT | CASSPIGNQPQHF
TRBJ2-3 | NA | many | TRBV6-2/TRBV6-3 | TGTGCCAGCAGCCTCGTGGAGATCACAGATACGCAGTATTTT | CASSLVEITDTQYF
TRBJ1-1 | NA | NA | TRBV2 | TGTGCCAGCAGTGTCGTCAGAGGGAACACTGAAGCTTTCTTT | CASSVVRGNTEAFF
TRBJ2-5 | NA | once | TRBV7-2 | TGTGCCAGCAGCTTAGTCGGTCAAGGGAGAGAGACCCAGTACTTC | CASSLVGQGRETQYF
TRBJ1-1 | NA | NA | TRBV5-1 | TGCGCCAGCAGATTGTCGCAGGACACTGAAGCTTTCTTT | CASRLSQDTEAFF
TRBJ2-1 | TRBD2 | many | TRBV11-2 | TGTGCCAGCAGCTACCCCCTACTAGCGGGGGGGCCCCCCGAGCAGTTCTTC | CASSYPLLAGGPPEQFF
TRBJ1-5 | NA | NA | TRBV20-1 | TGCAGTGCTAGAGGGGGGGGCAATCAGCCCCAGCATTTT | CSARGGGNQPQHF
TRBJ2-7 | TRBD1 | many | TRBV6-1 | TGTGCCAGCAGTGCAGCGACAGGGTCCGAGCAGTACTTC | CASSAATGSEQYF
TRBJ2-1 | NA | few | TRBV9 | TGTGCCAGCAGTGTGGGCCAGGGCTTTGAGCGGCAGTTCTTC | CASSVGQGFERQFF
TRBJ1-3 | TRBD1 | few | TRBV5-1 | TGCGCCAGCAGCGCCGGGACAGCTGGAAACACCATATATTTT | CASSAGTAGNTIYF
TRBJ2-2 | NA | few | TRBV4-1 | TGCGCCAGCAGCCAGAGGTACCTGGACACCGGGGAGCTGTTTTTT | CASSQRYLDTGELFF
TRBJ1-4 | NA | NA | TRBV6-4 | TGTGCCAGCAGGGATGAAAAACTGTTTTTT | CASRDEKLFF
TRBJ1-3 | NA | many | TRBV5-1 | TGCGCCAGCAGCCCCGGGACATCGTCTGGAAACACCATATATTTT | CASSPGTSSGNTIYF
TRBJ2-3 | NA | NA | TRBV9 | TGTGCCAGCAGCGTAGAACAGATTAACACAGATACGCAGTATTTT | CASSVEQINTDTQYF
TRBJ2-5 | TRBD1 | few | TRBV2 | TGTGCCAGCACAGGGACAGGGGCGACTGAGGAGACCCAGTACTTC | CASTGTGATEETQYF
TRBJ1-1 | NA | NA | TRBV5-5 | TGTGCCAGCAGCCGGTTCTCGGGGGGCACTGAAGCTTTCTTT | CASSRFSGGTEAFF
TRBJ2-1 | TRBD2 | many | TRBV5-1 | TGCGCCTCCCGGGGGGGCAATGAGCAGTTCTTC | CASRGGNEQFF
TRBJ1-2 | TRBD1 | NA | TRBV15 | TGTGCCACGACCACAACAGTCTGGGCAGGGGGCATCTATGGCTACACCTTC | CATTTTVWAGGIYGYTF
TRBJ2-2 | NA | many | TRBV5-1 | TGCGCCAGCAGCCACGGGGGCATGAACACCGGGGAGCTGTTTTTT | CASSHGGMNTGELFF
TRBJ2-3 | TRBD2 | NA | TRBV20-1 | TGCAGTGCAGGATCCGGGGGGGCTCCAGATACGCAGTATTTT | CSAGSGGAPDTQYF
TRBJ2-5 | NA | NA | TRBV4-1 | TGCGCCAGCAGCCAAGGGGGACTCCAAGAGACCCAGTACTTC | CASSQGGLQETQYF
TRBJ2-5 | NA | few | TRBV30 | TGTGCCTGGAGTACTACGGGAACAGAGACCCAGTACTTC | CAWSTTGTETQYF
TRBJ2-5 | TRBD1 | NA | TRBV25-1 | TGTGCCAGCAGTGAAGGGACAGGGGGGCCTCAAGAGACCCAGTACTTC | CASSEGTGGPQETQYF
TRBJ2-3 | NA | few | TRBV5-1 | TGCGCCAGCAGCTTGGACCTGGGATCCACAGATACGCAGTATTTT | CASSLDLGSTDTQYF
TRBJ1-4 | NA | NA | TRBV5-1 | TGCGCCAGCAGCTTGGGGTCCGGAGGGCAGGAAAAACTGTTTTTT | CASSLGSGGQEKLFF
TRBJ2-6 | NA | many | TRBV7-2 | TGTGCCAGCAGCTTAACCTCTGGGGCCAACGTCCTGACTTTC | CASSLTSGANVLTF
TRBJ2-3 | TRBD2 | few | TRBV28 | TGTGCCAGCAGCCCTCGGGAGGGTCGGGGAACAGATACGCAGTATTTT | CASSPREGRGTDTQYF
TRBJ2-5 | NA | few | TRBV7-6 | TGTGCCAGCAGCTTAGGACACCAAGAGACCCAGTACTTC | CASSLGHQETQYF
TRBJ1-1 | NA | NA | TRBV20-1 | TGCAGTGCTCGACACCCTCCGGGGGATGTGAACACTGAAGCTTTCTTT | CSARHPPGDVNTEAFF
TRBJ1-2 | TRBD1 | NA | TRBV2 | TGTGCCAGCCTTTATTTGGGACAGAGCTATGGCTACACCTTC | CASLYLGQSYGYTF
TRBJ2-3 | NA | many | TRBV5-1 | TGCGCCAGCAGCTTGGTGGGGGCGCACACAGATACGCAGTATTTT | CASSLVGAHTDTQYF